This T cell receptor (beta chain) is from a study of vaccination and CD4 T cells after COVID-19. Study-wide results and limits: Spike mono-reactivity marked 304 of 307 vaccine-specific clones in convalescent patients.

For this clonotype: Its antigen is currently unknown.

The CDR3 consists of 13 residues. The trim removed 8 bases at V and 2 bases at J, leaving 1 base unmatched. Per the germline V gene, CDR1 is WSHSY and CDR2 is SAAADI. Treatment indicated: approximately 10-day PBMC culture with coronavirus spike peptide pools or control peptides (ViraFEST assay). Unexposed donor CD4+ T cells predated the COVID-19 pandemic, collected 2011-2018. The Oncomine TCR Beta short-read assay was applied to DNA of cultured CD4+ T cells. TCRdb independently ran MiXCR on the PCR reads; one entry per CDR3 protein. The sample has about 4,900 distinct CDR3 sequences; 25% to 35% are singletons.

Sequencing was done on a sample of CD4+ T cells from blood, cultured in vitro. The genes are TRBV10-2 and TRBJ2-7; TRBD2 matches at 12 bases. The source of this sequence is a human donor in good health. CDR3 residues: CASRTSGAYEQYF. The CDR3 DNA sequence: TGCGCCAGCCGGACTAGCGGGGCCTACGAGCAGTACTTC.